Listed here is a single T cell receptor (beta chain). Its specificity is unknown. The entry originates in a study of T cell clones after liver transplantation. Study context: Blood was drawn pre-transplant, before withdrawal, and after full or failed withdrawal. General study findings and limits: Graft donor-reactive T cells may have migrated into the graft rather than being deleted. Circulating graft-donor-reactive CD4 TCRbeta sequences fell significantly post-transplant in most of the 8 subjects.

V shed 2 bases and J 0 bases; nucleotides not matched to a gene: 9. The CDR3 runs 19 residues. Germline CDR1 reads LGHNA; CDR2 reads YNFKEQ. Measured with immunoSEQ multiplex PCR; TCRdb has only the in-frame clones, and not every one. The table shows about 75,000 clones, with less than 90% occurring only once. This clonotype was sampled from a human patient who received a liver transplant. Certain T cells may be donor cells from the graft. The rearrangement uses TRBV4-2 and TRBJ2-6, with 8 positions matching TRBD2. The sequenced sample was CD4+ T cells from blood, obtained less than 50 months after liver transplant. In nucleotides, the CDR3 is TGTGCCAGCAGCCAAACCCCGGGGGGGCGTTACTCTGGGGCCAACGTCCTGACTTTC. Protein sequence: CASSQTPGGRYSGANVLTF.